Shown below are 5 T cell receptor beta chains from a single sample sequenced in a study of cytomegalovirus exposure and HLA in healthy donors. Libraries were prepared by immunoSEQ multiplex PCR; TCRdb keeps only in-frame clonotypes and omits some of them. Among 220,000 or so clones, approximately 90% were seen once, and the ten largest hold 1% to 1.2%. The sequenced material came from PBMCs. The receptors come from a woman under 30 in good health and CMV-seronegative.

This clone was detected once. The chain is built from TRBV4-1 and TRBJ2-3; 8 nucleotides line up with TRBD2. CDR3 length: 14 residues. Looked up from germline, CDR1 is MGHRA and CDR2 is YSYEKL. J was trimmed by 0 bases and V by 4 bases; bases with no gene match: 0. The CDR3 here is CASSPSGSTDTQYF. CDR3 nucleotides: TGCGCCAGCAGCCCTAGCGGGAGCACAGATACGCAGTATTTT.

The rearrangement uses TRBV6-5 and TRBJ1-1; D may be TRBD1 (5 bases). This CDR3 is 15 amino acids long. CDR1 is MNHEY, CDR2 SVGAGI, per germline. The V end was cut by 8 bases, the J end by 3 bases, with 19 bases between. The CDR3 region has the DNA TGTGCCAGCCATGCGGCAGGGCCTTTGGACACTGAAGCTTTCTTT. Its translation: CASHAAGPLDTEAFF.

The J gene is TRBJ2-7, the V gene TRBV9; TRBD2 is a possible D gene (6 bases). CDR1 and CDR2 from the germline V gene are SGDLS and YYNGEE. V lost 5 bases and J lost 2, with 8 bases in between. The CDR3 is made up of 12 amino acids. The CDR3 nucleotides read TGTGCCAGCAGTCCGGGAGCCTACGAGCAGTACTTC. It codes for CASSPGAYEQYF.

The gene calls are TRBV13 and TRBJ2-1; 9 bases are shared with TRBD2. Germline CDR1 and CDR2: PRHDT and FYEKMQ (reference sequence). This CDR3 spans 13 amino acids. V lost 9 bases and J lost 9; bases outside the gene matches: 9. The CDR3 DNA sequence: TGTGCCAGTCAGCGGGAGGCGGGGGGTGAGCAGTTCTTC. Translation: CASQREAGGEQFF.

The rearrangement links TRBV27 to TRBJ1-1; D unclear. Germline CDR1 reads MNHEY; CDR2 reads SMNVEV (reference sequence). The V and J ends lost 7 bases and 1 base respectively, with 16 bases between them. The CDR3 spans 15 residues. The CDR3 reads CASTVGRFRNTEAFF. The CDR3 DNA reads as TGTGCCAGCACCGTAGGGAGATTCAGGAACACTGAAGCTTTCTTT.